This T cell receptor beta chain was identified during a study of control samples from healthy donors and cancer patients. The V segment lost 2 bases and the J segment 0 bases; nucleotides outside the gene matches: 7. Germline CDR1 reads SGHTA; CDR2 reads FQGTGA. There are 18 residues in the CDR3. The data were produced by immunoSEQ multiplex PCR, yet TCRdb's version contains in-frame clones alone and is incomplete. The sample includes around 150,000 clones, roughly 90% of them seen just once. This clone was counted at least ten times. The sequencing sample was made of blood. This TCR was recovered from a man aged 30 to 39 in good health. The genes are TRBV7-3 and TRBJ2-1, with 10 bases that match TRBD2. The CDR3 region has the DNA TGTGCCAGCAGCTTATGGCTAGCGGGGGAGAGCTCCTACAATGAGCAGTTCTTC. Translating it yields CASSLWLAGESSYNEQFF.